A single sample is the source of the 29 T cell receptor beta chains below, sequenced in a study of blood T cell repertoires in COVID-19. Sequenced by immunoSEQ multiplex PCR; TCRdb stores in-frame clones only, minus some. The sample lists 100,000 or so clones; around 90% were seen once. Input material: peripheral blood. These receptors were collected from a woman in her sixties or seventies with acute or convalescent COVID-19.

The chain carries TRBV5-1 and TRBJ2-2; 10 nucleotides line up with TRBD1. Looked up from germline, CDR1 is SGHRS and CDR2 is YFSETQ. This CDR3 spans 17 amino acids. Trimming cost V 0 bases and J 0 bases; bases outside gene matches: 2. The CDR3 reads CASSLATGGTNTGELFF. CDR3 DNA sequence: TGCGCCAGCAGCTTGGCGACAGGGGGCACGAACACCGGGGAGCTGTTTTTT.

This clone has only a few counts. CDR3 residues: CASRAGGRDTQYF. CDR3 DNA: TGTGCCAGCAGGGCCGGCGGGAGAGATACGCAGTATTTT. The chain has TRBV28 and TRBJ2-3; 7 nucleotides agree with TRBD2. CDR3 size: 13 residues. Germline CDR1 and CDR2: MDHEN and SYDVKM. J was trimmed by 5 bases and V by 6 bases; bases with no gene match: 5.

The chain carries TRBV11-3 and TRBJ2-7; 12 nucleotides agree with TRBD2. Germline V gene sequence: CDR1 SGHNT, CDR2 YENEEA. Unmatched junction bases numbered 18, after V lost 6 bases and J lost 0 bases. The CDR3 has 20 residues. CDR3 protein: CASSPRGGLAGAVSSYEQYF. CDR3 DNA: TGTGCCAGCAGTCCCCGGGGGGGACTAGCGGGCGCCGTTAGCTCCTACGAGCAGTACTTC.

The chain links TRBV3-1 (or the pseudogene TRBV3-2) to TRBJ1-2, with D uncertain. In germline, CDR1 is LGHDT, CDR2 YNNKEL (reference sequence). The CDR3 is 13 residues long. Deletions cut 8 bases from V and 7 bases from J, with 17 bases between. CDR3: CASGSTQSTGYTF. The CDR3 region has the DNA TGTGCCAGCGGTTCCACACAATCCACTGGCTACACCTTC.

CDR3 in DNA: TGTGCCTGGAGCCGGGGACAGGGGATTGGAACTGAAGCTTTCTTT. This encodes CAWSRGQGIGTEAFF. V gene TRBV30 combines with J gene TRBJ1-1, with 10 bases identical to TRBD1. Germline CDR1 GTSNPN, CDR2 SVGIG (reference sequence). V shed 3 bases and J 5 bases; nucleotides not matched to a gene: 9. The CDR3 is made up of 15 amino acids.

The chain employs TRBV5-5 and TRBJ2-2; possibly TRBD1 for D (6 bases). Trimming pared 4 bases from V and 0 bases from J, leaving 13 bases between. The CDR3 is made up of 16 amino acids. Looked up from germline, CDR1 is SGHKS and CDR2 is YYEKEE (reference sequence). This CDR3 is CASSAPGTPNTGELFF. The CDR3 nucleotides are TGTGCCAGCAGCGCGCCCGGGACACCGAACACCGGGGAGCTGTTTTTT.

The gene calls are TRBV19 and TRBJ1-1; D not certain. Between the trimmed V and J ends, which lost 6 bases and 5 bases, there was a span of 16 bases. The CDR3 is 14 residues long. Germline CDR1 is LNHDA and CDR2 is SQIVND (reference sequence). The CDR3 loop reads CASRTIGAPTEAFF. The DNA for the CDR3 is TGTGCCAGTAGGACCATCGGAGCCCCGACTGAAGCTTTCTTT.

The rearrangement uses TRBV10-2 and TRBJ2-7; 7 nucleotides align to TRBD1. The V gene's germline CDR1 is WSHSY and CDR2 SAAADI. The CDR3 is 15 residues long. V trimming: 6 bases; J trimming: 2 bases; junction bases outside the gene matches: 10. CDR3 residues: CASRGRGLEAYEQYF. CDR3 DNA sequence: TGCGCCAGCAGGGGCAGGGGGTTAGAGGCCTACGAGCAGTACTTC.

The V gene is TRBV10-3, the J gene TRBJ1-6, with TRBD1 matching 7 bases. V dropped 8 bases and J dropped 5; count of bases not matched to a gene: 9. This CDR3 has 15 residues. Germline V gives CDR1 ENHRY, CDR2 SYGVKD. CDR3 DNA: TGTGCCATCGGGAACGGACAGGACGATAATTCACCCCTCCACTTT. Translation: CAIGNGQDDNSPLHF.

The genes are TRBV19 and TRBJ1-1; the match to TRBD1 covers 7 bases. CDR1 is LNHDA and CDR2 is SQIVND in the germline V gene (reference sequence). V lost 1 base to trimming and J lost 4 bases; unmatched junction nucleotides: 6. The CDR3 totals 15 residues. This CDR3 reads CASSIVFQGVTEAFF. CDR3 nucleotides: TGTGCCAGTAGTATAGTTTTTCAGGGGGTCACTGAAGCTTTCTTT. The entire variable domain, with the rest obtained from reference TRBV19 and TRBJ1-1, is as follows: DGGITQSPKYLFRKEGQNVTLSCEQNLNHDAMYWYRQDPGQGLRLIYYSQIVNDFQKGDIAEGYSVSREKKESFPLTVTSAQKNPTAFYLCASSIVFQGVTEAFFGQGTRLTVV.

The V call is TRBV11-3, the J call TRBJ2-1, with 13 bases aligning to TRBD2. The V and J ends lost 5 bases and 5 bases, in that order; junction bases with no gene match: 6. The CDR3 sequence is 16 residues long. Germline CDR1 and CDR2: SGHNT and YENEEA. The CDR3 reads CASSAAGTSGNNEQFF. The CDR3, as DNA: TGTGCCAGCAGCGCAGCCGGGACTAGCGGGAACAATGAGCAGTTCTTC.

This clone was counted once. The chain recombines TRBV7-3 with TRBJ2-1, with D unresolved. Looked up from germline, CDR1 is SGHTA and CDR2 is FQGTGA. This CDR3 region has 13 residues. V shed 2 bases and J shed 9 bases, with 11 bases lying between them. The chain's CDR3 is CASSLSQTGEQFF. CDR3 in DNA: TGTGCCAGCAGCTTATCCCAAACCGGTGAGCAGTTCTTC. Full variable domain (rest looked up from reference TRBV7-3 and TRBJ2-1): GAGVSQTPSNKVTEKGKYVELRCDPISGHTALYWYRQSLGQGPEFLIYFQGTGAADDSGLPNDRFFAVRPEGSVSTLKIQRTERGDSAVYLCASSLSQTGEQFFGPGTRLTVL.

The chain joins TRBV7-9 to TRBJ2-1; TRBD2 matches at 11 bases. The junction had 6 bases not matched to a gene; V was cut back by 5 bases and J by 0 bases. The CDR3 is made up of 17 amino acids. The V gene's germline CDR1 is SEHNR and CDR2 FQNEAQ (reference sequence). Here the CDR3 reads CASSRTSGPSSYNEQFF. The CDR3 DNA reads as TGTGCCAGCAGCCGGACTAGCGGGCCTAGCTCCTACAATGAGCAGTTCTTC.

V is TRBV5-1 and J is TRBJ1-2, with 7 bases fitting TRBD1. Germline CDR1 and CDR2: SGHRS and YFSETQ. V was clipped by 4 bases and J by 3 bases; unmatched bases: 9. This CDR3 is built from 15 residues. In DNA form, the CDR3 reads TGCGCCAGCAGCCTGAACAGGGGCGGCGACTATGGCTACACCTTC. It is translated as CASSLNRGGDYGYTF.

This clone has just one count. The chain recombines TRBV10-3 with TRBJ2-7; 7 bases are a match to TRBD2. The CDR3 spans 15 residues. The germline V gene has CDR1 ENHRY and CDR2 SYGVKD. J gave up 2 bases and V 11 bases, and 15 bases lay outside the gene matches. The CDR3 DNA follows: TGTGCCGTCACGACAAGAGCGGGACCTACCTACGAGCAGTACTTC. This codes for CAVTTRAGPTYEQYF.

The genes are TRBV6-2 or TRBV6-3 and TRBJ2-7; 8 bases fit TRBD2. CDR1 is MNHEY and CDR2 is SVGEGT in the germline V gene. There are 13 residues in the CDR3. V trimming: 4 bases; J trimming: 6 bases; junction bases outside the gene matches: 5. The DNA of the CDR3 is TGTGCCAGCAGTTCACGACTAGCGATCGAGCAGTACGTC. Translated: CASSSRLAIEQYV.

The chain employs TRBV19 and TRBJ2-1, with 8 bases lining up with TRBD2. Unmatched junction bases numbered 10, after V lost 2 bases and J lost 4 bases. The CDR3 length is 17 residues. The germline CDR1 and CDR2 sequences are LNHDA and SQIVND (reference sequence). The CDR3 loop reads CASSIPRRLAGYNEQFF. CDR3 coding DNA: TGTGCCAGTAGTATACCCCGAAGGCTAGCGGGTTACAATGAGCAGTTCTTC.

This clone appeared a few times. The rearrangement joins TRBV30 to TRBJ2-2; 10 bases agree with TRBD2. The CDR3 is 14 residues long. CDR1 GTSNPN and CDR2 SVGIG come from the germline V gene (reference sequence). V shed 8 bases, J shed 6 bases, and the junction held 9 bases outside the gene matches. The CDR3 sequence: CARTSGILSGELFF. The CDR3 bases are TGTGCCCGCACTAGCGGGATATTGTCCGGGGAGCTGTTTTTT.

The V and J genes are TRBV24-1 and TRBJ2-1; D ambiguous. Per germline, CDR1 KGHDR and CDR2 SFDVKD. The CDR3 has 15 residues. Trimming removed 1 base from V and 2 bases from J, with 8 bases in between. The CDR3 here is CATSDFQRTYNEQFF. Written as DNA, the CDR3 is TGTGCCACCAGTGATTTCCAGCGCACCTACAATGAGCAGTTCTTC.

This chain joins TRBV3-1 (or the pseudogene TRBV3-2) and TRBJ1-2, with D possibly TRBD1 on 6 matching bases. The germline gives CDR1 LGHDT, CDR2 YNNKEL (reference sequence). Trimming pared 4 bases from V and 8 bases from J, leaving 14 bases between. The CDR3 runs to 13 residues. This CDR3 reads CASSPTGIRGYTF. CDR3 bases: TGTGCCAGCAGCCCTACAGGGATTCGGGGCTACACCTTC.

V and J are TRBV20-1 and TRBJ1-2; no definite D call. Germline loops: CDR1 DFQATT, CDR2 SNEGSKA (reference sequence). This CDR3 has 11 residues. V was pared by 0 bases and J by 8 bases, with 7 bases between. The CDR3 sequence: CSARDLAGYTF. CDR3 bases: TGCAGTGCTAGAGATCTCGCGGGCTACACCTTC.

CDR3 sequence: CATSDFTRANTGELFF. CDR3 bases: TGTGCCACCAGTGATTTTACGCGCGCGAACACCGGGGAGCTGTTTTTT. This chain joins TRBV24-1 and TRBJ2-2, with D hard to call. The CDR3 consists of 16 residues. V lost 1 base and J lost 0, with 8 bases in between. Per germline, CDR1 KGHDR and CDR2 SFDVKD.

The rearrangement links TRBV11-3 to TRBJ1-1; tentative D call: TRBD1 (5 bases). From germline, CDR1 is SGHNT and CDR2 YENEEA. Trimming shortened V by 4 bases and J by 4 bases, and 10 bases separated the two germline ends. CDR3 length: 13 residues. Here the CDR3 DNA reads TGTGCCAGCAGCTCCAGGGTTGGCACTGAAGCTTTCTTT. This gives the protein CASSSRVGTEAFF.

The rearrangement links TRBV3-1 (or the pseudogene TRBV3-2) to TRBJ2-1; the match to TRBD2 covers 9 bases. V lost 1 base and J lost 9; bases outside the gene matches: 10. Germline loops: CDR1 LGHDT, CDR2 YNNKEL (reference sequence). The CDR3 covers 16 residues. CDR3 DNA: TGTGCCAGCAGCCAAGGGAGATTAGCGGGAGTTGGTGAGCAGTTCTTC. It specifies CASSQGRLAGVGEQFF.

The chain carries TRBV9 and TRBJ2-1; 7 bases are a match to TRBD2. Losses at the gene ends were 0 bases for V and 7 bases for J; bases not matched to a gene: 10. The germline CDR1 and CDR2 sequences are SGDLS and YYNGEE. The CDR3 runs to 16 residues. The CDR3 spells CASSVVGLAGQNEQFF. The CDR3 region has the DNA TGTGCCAGCAGCGTAGTTGGCTTAGCGGGTCAGAATGAGCAGTTCTTC.

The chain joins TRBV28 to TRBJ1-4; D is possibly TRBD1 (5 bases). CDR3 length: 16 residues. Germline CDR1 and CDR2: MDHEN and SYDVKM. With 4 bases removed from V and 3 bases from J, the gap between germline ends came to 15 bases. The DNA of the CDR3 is TGTGCCAGCAGTTCCCGACAGAGCGTAGCTAATGAAAAACTGTTTTTT. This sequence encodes CASSSRQSVANEKLFF.

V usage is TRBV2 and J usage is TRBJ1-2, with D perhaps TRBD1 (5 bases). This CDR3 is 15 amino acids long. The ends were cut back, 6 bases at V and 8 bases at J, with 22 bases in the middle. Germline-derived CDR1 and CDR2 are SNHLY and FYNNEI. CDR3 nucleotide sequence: TGTGCCAGCAGCCGCCTGGGACCGGATGGAGGGGGCTACACCTTC. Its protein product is CASSRLGPDGGGYTF.

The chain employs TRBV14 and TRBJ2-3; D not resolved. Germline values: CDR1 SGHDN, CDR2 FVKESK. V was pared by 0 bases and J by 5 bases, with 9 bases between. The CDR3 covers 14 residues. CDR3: CASSQDILLDTQYF. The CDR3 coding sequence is TGTGCCAGCAGCCAAGATATTTTACTAGATACGCAGTATTTT.

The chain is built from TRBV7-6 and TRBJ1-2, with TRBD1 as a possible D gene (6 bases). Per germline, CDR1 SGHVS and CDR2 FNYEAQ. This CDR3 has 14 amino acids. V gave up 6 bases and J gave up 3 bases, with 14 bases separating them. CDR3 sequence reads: CASSRGGADYGYTF. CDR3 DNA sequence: TGTGCCAGCAGTCGAGGGGGGGCAGACTATGGCTACACCTTC.